This T cell receptor (beta chain) emerged from a study of regulatory T cells in long-lasting Graves disease. Across the study: Newly diagnosed Graves' patients had taken antithyroid drugs under 3 months.

Stated time point: newly diagnosed GD, antithyroid drugs for less than 3 months. The authors made the TCR library using RNA they extracted from PBMCs. The V end was cut by 0 bases, the J end by 12 bases, with 15 bases between. The CDR3 extends over 13 amino acids. From germline, CDR1 is SEHNR and CDR2 FQNEAQ (reference sequence). Arm-PCR with iRepertoire HTBI primers amplified the CDR3 regions for these TCR beta libraries. MiXCR, applied by TCRdb to the multiplex PCR reads, yields one record per CDR3 protein. The sample consists of hundreds of thousands of distinct CDR3 sequences, around 11% of them appearing once. The data also belong to a second study, concerning T cells in Graves' hyperthyroidism and ophthalmopathy. That paper adds: Blood also carried most thyroid clonotypes expanded above 0.001. Researchers report that a 13 V-J model separated ophthalmopathy from stable hyperthyroidism.

The origin of this receptor is a woman under 40 with Graves disease. The rearrangement joins TRBV7-9 to TRBJ2-7; tentatively, D is TRBD1 (5 bases). Sequences were derived from peripheral blood mononuclear cells (PBMCs), sampled at new diagnosis, from a patient treated with antithyroid drugs. CDR3 sequence: CASSLAAGRRPYF. The CDR3 nucleotides read TGTGCCAGCAGCTTAGCCGCAGGGCGCCGGCCGTACTTC.